Below, 31 T cell receptor beta chains from the same sample are listed, as sequenced in a study of blood T cell repertoires in COVID-19. The repertoire was sequenced with immunoSEQ multiplex PCR; TCRdb's copy has only in-frame clones and lacks some. Here the sample spans under 250,000 clones, roughly 84% being singletons. The material sequenced was peripheral blood. The receptors originated from a man aged 50-60 years with COVID-19, enrolled during active disease.

The chain couples TRBV28 to TRBJ1-2, with TRBD1 matching over 12 bases. CDR3 length equals 14 residues. CDR1 and CDR2 (germline): MDHEN, SYDVKM. V dropped 4 bases and J dropped 7; count of bases not matched to a gene: 4. The CDR3 DNA follows: TGTGCCAGCAGTTCCGGGACAGGGGGCTTTGGCTACACCTTC. It translates to CASSSGTGGFGYTF.

The chain has TRBV15 and TRBJ2-3; 10 bases fit TRBD2. J was trimmed by 3 bases and V by 3 bases; bases with no gene match: 6. Germline V gives CDR1 LNHNV, CDR2 YYDKDF (reference sequence). This CDR3 region has 16 residues. Written as DNA, the CDR3 is TGTGCCACCAGCAGTCCTAGCGGGAGTAGGACAGATACGCAGTATTTT. The encoded protein is CATSSPSGSRTDTQYF.

The rearrangement uses TRBV30 and TRBJ1-2; tentative D call: TRBD1 (6 bases). CDR1 and CDR2 from the germline V gene are GTSNPN and SVGIG (reference sequence). V gave up 8 bases and J gave up 8 bases, with 21 bases separating them. The CDR3 length is 13 residues. The CDR3 nucleotides are TGTGCCGGCCAGGAGGGGAGGGGGGTCGGCTACACCTTC. Its protein product is CAGQEGRGVGYTF.

This clone was recorded once. J is TRBJ1-5 and V is TRBV27, with 10 bases identical to TRBD1. This CDR3 spans 17 amino acids. Germline V lookup: CDR1 MNHEY, CDR2 SMNVEV (reference sequence). The junction had 4 bases not matched to a gene; V was cut back by 0 bases and J by 2 bases. The CDR3 loop reads CASSLSRDRGGNQPQHF. CDR3 DNA sequence: TGTGCCAGCAGTTTATCCCGGGACAGGGGCGGCAATCAGCCCCAGCATTTT.

This clone turned up a few times. The chain combines TRBV4-2 with TRBJ2-2; 9 positions match TRBD2. The CDR3 loop spans 17 amino acids. Trimming took 5 bases from V and 1 from J; bases not matched to a gene: 8. CDR1 and CDR2 (germline): LGHNA, YNFKEQ. The CDR3 loop reads CASSYGLAPRNTGELFF. The CDR3 DNA is TGTGCCAGCAGCTACGGACTAGCGCCTAGGAACACCGGGGAGCTGTTTTTT.

This clone was recorded many times. The chain has TRBV19 and TRBJ1-5; D ambiguous. Germline V lookup: CDR1 LNHDA, CDR2 SQIVND (reference sequence). The CDR3 loop spans 13 amino acids. V shed 6 bases and J shed 9 bases, with 15 bases lying between them. The CDR3 DNA is TGTGCCAGTAGACCCTACTACCTCGGGCCCCAGCATTTT. This sequence encodes CASRPYYLGPQHF.

This chain connects TRBV18 to TRBJ2-1, with 7 bases lining up with TRBD2. Germline CDR1 and CDR2: KGHSH and LQKENI. After removal of 0 bases from V and 3 bases from J, the junction contained 5 bases not matched to a gene. The CDR3 has 16 amino acids. In DNA, the CDR3 is TGTGCCAGCTCACCACCTGGGGGAGGGGACTACAATGAGCAGTTCTTC. It encodes CASSPPGGGDYNEQFF.

This chain connects TRBV3-1 (or the pseudogene TRBV3-2) to TRBJ1-5; the D gene is possibly TRBD1 (5 bases). The germline V and J ends were trimmed by 2 bases and 4 bases, with 9 bases remaining between them. The CDR3 runs 14 residues. Germline CDR1 reads LGHDT; CDR2 reads YNNKEL (reference sequence). CDR3 amino acids: CASSQSRANQPQHF. DNA of the CDR3: TGTGCCAGCAGCCAAAGCAGGGCAAATCAGCCCCAGCATTTT.

As regards this clone: The sample carries other DNA sequences with the same CDR3. The chain links TRBV6-5 to TRBJ1-6; a possible D gene is TRBD1 (6 bases). The germline gives CDR1 MNHEY, CDR2 SVGAGI. This CDR3 has 16 amino acids. V lost 4 bases, J lost 0 bases, and 10 bases lay in between. The DNA for the CDR3 is TGTGCCAGCAGTTTAACAGGGAGCTCCTATAATTCACCCCTCCACTTT. This encodes CASSLTGSSYNSPLHF.

The chain recombines TRBV27 with TRBJ2-3; the D gene is possibly TRBD2 (6 bases). Germline-derived CDR1 and CDR2 are MNHEY and SMNVEV (reference sequence). V lost 8 bases and J 0 bases, leaving 24 bases between the germline ends. The CDR3 consists of 18 residues. The CDR3 region is CASQGGGITGTSTDTQYF. CDR3 DNA: TGTGCCAGCCAAGGAGGAGGGATTACAGGAACTAGCACAGATACGCAGTATTTT.

The chain recombines TRBV18 with TRBJ2-3; the D is unclear. V was pared by 2 bases and J by 1 base, with 10 bases between. Looked up from germline, CDR1 is KGHSH and CDR2 is LQKENI. This CDR3 spans 15 amino acids. The CDR3 loop reads CASSPSGTRTDTQYF. CDR3 coding DNA: TGTGCCAGCTCACCAAGTGGTACACGCACAGATACGCAGTATTTT. Complete variable domain (other parts from reference TRBV18 and TRBJ2-3): NAGVMQNPRHLVRRRGQEARLRCSPMKGHSHVYWYRQLPEEGLKFMVYLQKENIIDESGMPKERFSAEFPKEGPSILRIQQVVRGDSAAYFCASSPSGTRTDTQYFGPGTRLTVL.

This chain links TRBV18 with TRBJ2-7, with D possibly TRBD2 on 5 matching bases. V was pared by 0 bases and J by 7 bases, with 16 bases between. The CDR3 contains 15 residues. CDR1 is KGHSH and CDR2 is LQKENI in the germline V gene. CDR3 bases: TGTGCCAGCTCACCACCGGGGATCGGGTCGGGGGAGCAGTACTTC. Protein product: CASSPPGIGSGEQYF.

A remark on this clone: The limits of the CDR3 on the DNA are not certain, so only TCRdb's listed CDR3 is given. This chain's CDR3 is CASSSSGGTVKTQYF. The rearrangement uses TRBV28 and TRBJ2-5; the table's D gene call, TRBD2, was not cross checked with the DNA. A total of 15 residues make up the CDR3, ends included. The germline V gene has CDR1 MDHEN and CDR2 SYDVKM.

The chain recombines TRBV3-1 (or the pseudogene TRBV3-2) with TRBJ2-2, with 8 bases fitting TRBD1. The germline V gene encodes CDR1 LGHDT and CDR2 YNNKEL (reference sequence). With V trimmed by 6 bases and J by 2 bases, 5 bases remained unmatched. The CDR3 length is 15 residues. In nucleotides, the CDR3 is TGTGCCAGCAGGCATGGACAGGGAAACACCGGGGAGCTGTTTTTT. It yields the protein CASRHGQGNTGELFF.

The chain couples TRBV29-1 to TRBJ2-3, with D hard to call. The CDR3 runs to 18 residues. V dropped 0 bases and J dropped 4 bases, with 23 bases sitting between them. Germline V gene data show CDR1 as SQVTM and CDR2 as ANQGSEA. CDR3 in DNA: TGCAGCGTTGAAGATCCAACAACGGCGCTAGAATCTTCAGATACGCAGTATTTT. Its translation is CSVEDPTTALESSDTQYF.

Remarks on this clone: Other DNA sequences from this sample encode an identical CDR3 as well. The V gene is TRBV9, the J gene TRBJ2-3, with a weak D call TRBD2 (5 bases). Germline-derived CDR1 and CDR2 are SGDLS and YYNGEE. The V end lost 0 bases, the J end lost 6 bases, and 5 bases lay between the germline ends. There are 12 residues in the CDR3. The CDR3 loop reads CASSVVADTQYF. In DNA form, the CDR3 reads TGTGCCAGCAGCGTAGTAGCGGATACGCAGTATTTT. Together with reference TRBV9 and TRBJ2-3, the CDR3 gives the full variable domain: DSGVTQTPKHLITATGQRVTLRCSPRSGDLSVYWYQQSLDQGLQFLIQYYNGEERAKGNILERFSAQQFPDLHSELNLSSLELGDSALYFCASSVVADTQYFGPGTRLTVL.

The CDR3 is CASSVVGDRSMSYTF. The CDR3 DNA is TGTGCCAGCAGCGTAGTCGGGGACAGGAGTATGAGCTACACCTTC. The rearrangement uses TRBV9 and TRBJ1-2; TRBD1 aligns across 8 bases. CDR3 length: 15 amino acids. Losses at the gene ends were 0 bases for V and 9 bases for J; bases not matched to a gene: 10. Per germline, CDR1 SGDLS and CDR2 YYNGEE.

This clone has just one count. V gene TRBV9 combines with J gene TRBJ1-1; no firm D call. This CDR3 region has 15 residues. V was clipped by 4 bases and J by 3 bases, with 16 bases between them. Germline CDR1 and CDR2: SGDLS and YYNGEE. The CDR3 region has the DNA TGTGCCAGCAGCTCGGTCATGGGAGGGTACACTGAAGCTTTCTTT. This translates into CASSSVMGGYTEAFF.

The genes are TRBV7-3 and TRBJ2-2; 13 positions match TRBD2. The trim removed 2 bases at V and 6 bases at J, leaving 6 bases unmatched. CDR3 length equals 17 residues. Germline lookup yields CDR1 SGHTA and CDR2 FQGTGA. CDR3: CASSLSGLAGVPGELFF. DNA for the CDR3: TGTGCCAGCAGCTTATCCGGACTAGCGGGAGTGCCCGGGGAGCTGTTTTTT.

The V gene is TRBV7-8, the J gene TRBJ1-5; TRBD1 is a possible D gene (5 bases). The CDR3 spans 15 residues. Trimming left V 5 bases short and J 5 bases short, with 16 bases between. Germline CDR1 reads SGHVS; CDR2 reads FQNEAQ. The CDR3 DNA follows: TGTGCCAGCAGCACCCTTCAGGGAATTGATCAGCCCCAGCATTTT. The encoded protein is CASSTLQGIDQPQHF.

This clone was picked up one time. This chain uses TRBV30 with TRBJ2-2; a possible D gene is TRBD1 (7 bases). This CDR3 has 16 residues. V lost 2 bases and J 4 bases, leaving 17 bases between the germline ends. Germline-derived CDR1 and CDR2 are GTSNPN and SVGIG (reference sequence). CDR3 residues: CAWSRGGTAPTGELFF. CDR3 bases: TGTGCCTGGAGTCGTGGAGGGACAGCACCCACCGGGGAGCTGTTTTTT. The variable domain in full, with the rest retrieved from reference TRBV30 and TRBJ2-2, is SQTIHQWPATLVQPVGSPLSLECTVEGTSNPNLYWYRQAAGRGLQLLFYSVGIGQISSEVPQNLSASRPQDRQFILSSKKLLLSDSGFYLCAWSRGGTAPTGELFFGEGSRLTVL.

This sequence joins TRBV19 and TRBJ2-2; D uncertain. The CDR3 extends over 14 amino acids. V shed 7 bases and J shed 0 bases, with 9 bases lying between them. Germline-derived CDR1 and CDR2 are LNHDA and SQIVND (reference sequence). CDR3 region: CASKVGPNTGELFF. Here the CDR3 DNA reads TGTGCCAGTAAGGTGGGCCCGAACACCGGGGAGCTGTTTTTT.

DNA for the CDR3: TGTGCCAGCAGCCTGGGACAGCTCGCTGGCTACACCTTC. Amino acids: CASSLGQLAGYTF. The V gene is TRBV5-8, the J gene TRBJ1-2; 7 bases align to TRBD1. Trimming removed 4 bases from V and 7 bases from J; junction bases left unmatched: 7. The germline V gene has CDR1 SGHTS and CDR2 YDEGEE. The CDR3 loop spans 13 amino acids.

As for this clone: The same CDR3 arises from other DNA sequences in this sample as well. The rearrangement uses TRBV11-2 and TRBJ2-5; D possibly corresponds to TRBD2 (6 bases). Trimming removed 5 bases from V and 5 bases from J, with 18 bases in between. Germline CDR1 is SGHAT and CDR2 is FQNNGV. CDR3 length: 15 amino acids. CDR3 protein: CASSQTSGAGETQYF. The CDR3 region has the DNA TGTGCCAGCAGCCAGACTAGTGGGGCGGGGGAGACCCAGTACTTC.

V usage is TRBV6-1 and J usage is TRBJ2-6; 10 bases match TRBD2. The trim removed 2 bases at V and 0 bases at J, leaving 7 bases unmatched. The CDR3 length is 19 residues. CDR1 and CDR2 from the germline V gene are MNHNS and SASEGT. DNA of the CDR3: TGTGCCAGCAGTGAAAGGAGCGGGGGGGCGATCTCTGGGGCCAACGTCCTGACTTTC. Protein sequence: CASSERSGGAISGANVLTF.

This chain joins TRBV29-1 and TRBJ1-3; D not certain. Trimming removed 5 bases at V and 2 bases at J, with 7 bases between. Per germline, CDR1 SQVTM and CDR2 ANQGSEA. The CDR3 sequence is 12 residues long. The CDR3 DNA reads as TGCAGCGTTATGCGGCCTGGAAACACCATATATTTT. Amino acid sequence: CSVMRPGNTIYF.

The chain carries TRBV27 and TRBJ2-3; D not certain. Looked up from germline, CDR1 is MNHEY and CDR2 is SMNVEV (reference sequence). The V and J ends lost 5 bases and 1 base respectively, with 22 bases between them. The CDR3 consists of 18 residues. Here the CDR3 reads CASSQNTPLVVRTDTQYF. The CDR3 DNA reads TGTGCCAGCAGTCAAAACACCCCCCTAGTTGTACGCACAGATACGCAGTATTTT.

This chain connects TRBV5-1 to TRBJ1-1, with TRBD1 matching 10 bases. CDR1 and CDR2 (germline): SGHRS, YFSETQ. The CDR3 spans 16 residues. V gave up 4 bases and J gave up 1 base; unmatched junction bases: 7. The CDR3 is CASSGGQGVRNTEAFF. The CDR3 DNA is TGCGCCAGCAGCGGAGGACAGGGGGTACGGAACACTGAAGCTTTCTTT. Using reference TRBV5-1 and TRBJ1-1 for the parts outside the CDR3, the full variable domain is KAGVTQTPRYLIKTRGQQVTLSCSPISGHRSVSWYQQTPGQGLQFLFEYFSETQRNKGNFPGRFSGRQFSNSRSEMNVSTLELGDSALYLCASSGGQGVRNTEAFFGQGTRLTVV.

The V and J genes are TRBV9 and TRBJ2-1; D unclear. Germline assignment: CDR1 SGDLS and CDR2 YYNGEE. The ends were cut back, 0 bases at V and 0 bases at J, with 7 bases in the middle. This CDR3 is 15 amino acids long. CDR3 residues: CASSVASFSYNEQFF. In nucleotides, the CDR3 is TGTGCCAGCAGCGTAGCGTCGTTCTCCTACAATGAGCAGTTCTTC.

The rearrangement links TRBV3-1 (or the pseudogene TRBV3-2) to TRBJ2-1; TRBD1 might be the D (6 bases). Trimming took 6 bases from V and 3 from J, leaving 12 bases between them. Germline CDR1 is LGHDT and CDR2 is YNNKEL (reference sequence). The CDR3 loop spans 14 amino acids. CDR3 nucleotides: TGTGCCAGCAGTCGGCAGGGGTTCTACAATGAGCAGTTCTTC. It codes for CASSRQGFYNEQFF.

V is TRBV9 and J is TRBJ2-3; TRBD2 agrees at 14 bases. Germline V gives CDR1 SGDLS, CDR2 YYNGEE. This CDR3 spans 17 amino acids. Unmatched junction bases numbered 9, after V lost 4 bases and J lost 5 bases. In DNA form, the CDR3 reads TGTGCCAGCAGCCCGCGGGGACTAGCGGGGGAGGGAGATACGCAGTATTTT. Translation gives CASSPRGLAGEGDTQYF.